Below, 23 T cell receptor beta chains from the same sample are listed, as sequenced in a study of T cell repertoires in cytomegalovirus infection. These receptors' targets are unknown. TCRdb re-called the reads through MiXCR, storing one row per CDR3 protein. This table holds approximately 990,000 distinct CDR3 sequences, 31% found once. Sequences were derived from cultured CD8+ T cells from PBMCs, sampled from culture after CMV antigen stimulation. These receptors all come from a human donor in good health (CMV status not recorded). Some clones in this sample may be carry-over from other donors' samples.

This clonotype came up a few times. The V gene is TRBV6-1, the J gene TRBJ2-3; the D gene is possibly TRBD2 (5 bases). The V gene's germline CDR1 is MNHNS and CDR2 SASEGT. Between the trimmed V and J ends, which lost 1 base and 6 bases, there was a span of 11 bases. The CDR3 consists of 14 residues. The CDR3 DNA follows: TGTGCCAGCAGTGAAGGCCCTACTAGGGATACGCAGTATTTT. Amino acid sequence: CASSEGPTRDTQYF.

CDR3 region: CASSPVTEGTEAFF. Written as DNA, the CDR3 is TGTGCCAGCAGCCCCGTAACTGAGGGCACTGAAGCTTTCTTT. The chain carries TRBV28 and TRBJ1-1; no clear D. The germline V gene encodes CDR1 MDHEN and CDR2 SYDVKM. The CDR3 loop spans 14 amino acids. The V end lost 6 bases, the J end lost 4 bases, and 15 bases lay between the germline ends.

In its sample, this clonotype was seen a few times. In nucleotides, the CDR3 is TGTGCCAGTAGTATTTTTGCCCGGCCCGCAACCGATGAAGCTTTCTTT. This sequence encodes CASSIFARPATDEAFF. The rearrangement links TRBV19 to TRBJ1-1; D remains unclear. Trimming stripped 3 bases from V and 7 bases from J, with 21 bases between. The CDR3 has 16 residues. CDR1 and CDR2 (germline): LNHDA, SQIVND (reference sequence).

This clonotype was seen more than once but under ten times. The V and J genes are TRBV28 and TRBJ2-7, with D perhaps TRBD1 (6 bases). Germline CDR1 reads MDHEN; CDR2 reads SYDVKM. Trimming stripped 7 bases from V and 0 bases from J, with 16 bases between. This CDR3 spans 15 amino acids. CDR3 in amino acids: CASTHGQGSSYEQYV. The CDR3 bases are TGTGCCAGCACCCATGGGCAGGGGAGCTCCTACGAGCAGTACGTC.

This chain joins TRBV7-2 and TRBJ1-5; D call uncertain. The CDR3 totals 15 residues. V gave up 4 bases and J gave up 2 bases, with 12 bases separating them. Germline V gene lookup returns CDR1 SGHTA and CDR2 FQGNSA. The CDR3 is CASSSSPWGNQPQHF. CDR3 coding DNA: TGTGCCAGCAGCTCCAGTCCGTGGGGCAATCAGCCCCAGCATTTT.

The chain employs TRBV7-9 and TRBJ1-5; the D gene is possibly TRBD1 (5 bases). This CDR3 contains 17 residues. V was trimmed by 2 bases and J by 4 bases, leaving 18 bases between them. Germline V CDR1 and CDR2: SEHNR, FQNEAQ (reference sequence). DNA of the CDR3: TGTGCCAGCAGCTTAACCAACTCCGGGACCGAGAATCAGCCCCAGCATTTT. Protein: CASSLTNSGTENQPQHF. Complete variable domain (other parts from reference TRBV7-9 and TRBJ1-5): DTGVSQNPRHKITKRGQNVTFRCDPISEHNRLYWYRQTLGQGPEFLTYFQNEAQLEKSRLLSDRFSAERPKGSFSTLEIQRTEQGDSAMYLCASSLTNSGTENQPQHFGDGTRLSIL.

Written as DNA, the CDR3 is TGTGCCAGCAGCTTAACCAGGGCTCAAGAGACCCAGTACTTC. Translating it yields CASSLTRAQETQYF. The chain joins TRBV11-2 to TRBJ2-5; maybe TRBD1 (5 bases). The CDR3 is made up of 14 amino acids. Trimming removed 2 bases at V and 2 bases at J, with 9 bases between. Germline CDR1 and CDR2: SGHAT and FQNNGV.

The chain combines TRBV7-9 with TRBJ2-3; D is uncertain. V shed 5 bases and J shed 6 bases, with 12 bases lying between them. CDR1 and CDR2 (germline): SEHNR, FQNEAQ (reference sequence). This CDR3 contains 13 residues. CDR3 amino acids: CASSPAVGDTQYF. CDR3 coding DNA: TGTGCCAGCAGCCCAGCCGTGGGGGATACGCAGTATTTT. The whole variable domain, remainder taken from reference TRBV7-9 and TRBJ2-3, is DTGVSQNPRHKITKRGQNVTFRCDPISEHNRLYWYRQTLGQGPEFLTYFQNEAQLEKSRLLSDRFSAERPKGSFSTLEIQRTEQGDSAMYLCASSPAVGDTQYFGPGTRLTVL.

The sample holds a few counts of this clonotype. The rearrangement joins TRBV2 to TRBJ2-7; D is ambiguous. This CDR3 contains 12 residues. Per the germline V gene, CDR1 is SNHLY and CDR2 is FYNNEI. V lost 2 bases and J lost 5, with 7 bases in between. The DNA for the CDR3 is TGTGCCAGCAGTGAATTTAGGGACGAGCAGTACGTC. Residues: CASSEFRDEQYV.

A few counts support this clonotype. The chain couples TRBV28 to TRBJ2-7; the D is unclear. Germline lookup yields CDR1 MDHEN and CDR2 SYDVKM. This CDR3 is 16 amino acids long. V gave up 7 bases and J gave up 3 bases, with 22 bases separating them. CDR3 in amino acids: CASNIQGEQANYEQYV. DNA of the CDR3: TGTGCCAGCAATATACAAGGTGAGCAGGCGAACTACGAGCAGTACGTC.

This CDR3 reads CASSIYSSGTQYF. For the CDR3, the DNA is TGTGCCAGTAGTATTTACAGCTCCGGGACCCAGTACTTC. The chain is built from TRBV19 and TRBJ2-5, with D unresolved. This CDR3 spans 13 amino acids. Germline V gives CDR1 LNHDA, CDR2 SQIVND (reference sequence). V lost 3 bases, J lost 7 bases, and 12 bases lay in between. Together with reference TRBV19 and TRBJ2-5, the CDR3 gives the full variable domain: DGGITQSPKYLFRKEGQNVTLSCEQNLNHDAMYWYRQDPGQGLRLIYYSQIVNDFQKGDIAEGYSVSREKKESFPLTVTSAQKNPTAFYLCASSIYSSGTQYFGPGTRLLVL.

The chain employs TRBV29-1 and TRBJ2-7, with 9 bases lining up with TRBD1. Germline assignment: CDR1 SQVTM and CDR2 ANQGSEA. V trimming: 1 base; J trimming: 4 bases; junction bases outside the gene matches: 11. The CDR3 consists of 16 residues. This chain's CDR3 is CSVEATGQGIKYEQYF. CDR3 bases: TGCAGCGTTGAAGCCACGGGACAGGGAATTAAATACGAGCAGTACTTC.

This clonotype was counted between two and nine times. V and J are TRBV6-1 and TRBJ2-3; D might be TRBD2 (7 bases). Looked up from germline, CDR1 is MNHNS and CDR2 is SASEGT. The CDR3 length is 14 residues. Trimming shortened V by 2 bases and J by 10 bases, and 16 bases separated the two germline ends. The CDR3 loop reads CASSEWGGGNAQYF. DNA of the CDR3: TGTGCCAGCAGTGAATGGGGCGGGGGCAATGCGCAGTATTTT.

The rearrangement uses TRBV9 and TRBJ1-5; TRBD1 might be the D (5 bases). Germline CDR1 and CDR2: SGDLS and YYNGEE. The V gene lost 3 bases and the J gene lost 3 bases, with 10 bases spanning the gap. The CDR3 covers 14 residues. This CDR3 reads CASSEGLLNQPQHF. DNA of the CDR3: TGTGCCAGCAGCGAGGGGTTACTCAATCAGCCCCAGCATTTT.

The table lists this clonotype with a few counts. The chain links TRBV12-3 or TRBV12-4 to TRBJ1-1; D gene uncertain. The CDR3 has 14 amino acids. Trimming took 5 bases from V and 0 from J, leaving 10 bases between them. CDR3 DNA sequence: TGTGCCAGCAGTCCTTCCACGGTGAACACTGAAGCTTTCTTT. Translated: CASSPSTVNTEAFF.

On this clonotype: This may stem from a read error, because a much larger clone lies one nucleotide away. The chain recombines TRBV7-2 with TRBJ2-3, with TRBD1 as a possible D gene (7 bases). V was trimmed by 5 bases and J by 2 bases, leaving 20 bases between them. CDR1 and CDR2 from the germline V gene are SGHTA and FQGNSA. This CDR3 is built from 17 residues. The CDR3 protein is CASSNYGAGGITDTQYF. CDR3 nucleotides: TGTGCCAGCAGCAACTACGGGGCAGGGGGGATCACAGATACGCAGTATTTT.

The chain recombines TRBV11-1 with TRBJ2-5; 11 bases are a match to TRBD2. V trimming: 4 bases; J trimming: 0 bases; junction bases outside the gene matches: 4. CDR3 length: 16 residues. The germline V gene has CDR1 SGHAT and CDR2 FQDESV (reference sequence). The CDR3: CASSSVGLADQETQYF. The CDR3 DNA reads as TGTGCCAGCAGCTCAGTGGGACTAGCGGACCAAGAGACCCAGTACTTC.

The V call is TRBV19, the J call TRBJ2-5; 8 nucleotides agree with TRBD2. The trim removed 3 bases at V and 3 bases at J, leaving 12 bases unmatched. Per the germline V gene, CDR1 is LNHDA and CDR2 is SQIVND (reference sequence). This CDR3 has 17 residues. DNA for the CDR3: TGTGCCAGTAGTATTGGGGTTATGGCGGGGGGTGAAGAGACCCAGTACTTC. This encodes CASSIGVMAGGEETQYF.

V gene TRBV28 combines with J gene TRBJ1-2, with D maybe TRBD1 (6 bases). This CDR3 is built from 12 residues. Germline lookup yields CDR1 MDHEN and CDR2 SYDVKM. Trimming cost V 6 bases and J 2 bases, with 7 bases left between them. CDR3 sequence (DNA): TGTGCCAGCAGGGGACACAACTATGGCTACACCTTC. Protein sequence: CASRGHNYGYTF.

V and J are TRBV24-1 and TRBJ2-1, with unresolved D. In germline, CDR1 is KGHDR, CDR2 SFDVKD. The CDR3 is 11 amino acids. The ends were cut back, 8 bases at V and 7 bases at J, with 8 bases in the middle. CDR3 bases: TGTGCCACCATGTATAGTAATGAGCAGTTCTTC. Amino acid sequence: CATMYSNEQFF.

J is TRBJ1-1 and V is TRBV12-5; TRBD1 is a possible D gene (5 bases). V dropped 1 base and J dropped 5 bases, with 11 bases sitting between them. This CDR3 is 14 amino acids long. CDR1 and CDR2 from the germline V gene are LGHNT and FRNRAP. The CDR3 here is CASGLGGAGTEAFF. The CDR3 DNA follows: TGTGCTAGTGGTTTGGGGGGCGCGGGGACTGAAGCTTTCTTT.

This clonotype was counted many times. V usage is TRBV12-3 or TRBV12-4 and J usage is TRBJ2-5; 7 bases are shared with TRBD1. The CDR3 spans 15 residues. V lost 7 bases and J lost 4; bases outside the gene matches: 12. DNA for the CDR3: TGTGCCAGCACCCCGGCTTCGACAGGGCCAGAGACCCAGTACTTC. Translation: CASTPASTGPETQYF.

The chain employs TRBV6-5 and TRBJ2-1; TRBD2 aligns across 11 bases. V gave up 0 bases and J gave up 5 bases; unmatched junction bases: 6. The CDR3 extends over 17 amino acids. Germline V gives CDR1 MNHEY, CDR2 SVGAGI. In DNA form, the CDR3 reads TGTGCCAGCAGTTACTCGGCTAGCGGGGGGACCAACAATGAGCAGTTCTTC. It yields the protein CASSYSASGGTNNEQFF.